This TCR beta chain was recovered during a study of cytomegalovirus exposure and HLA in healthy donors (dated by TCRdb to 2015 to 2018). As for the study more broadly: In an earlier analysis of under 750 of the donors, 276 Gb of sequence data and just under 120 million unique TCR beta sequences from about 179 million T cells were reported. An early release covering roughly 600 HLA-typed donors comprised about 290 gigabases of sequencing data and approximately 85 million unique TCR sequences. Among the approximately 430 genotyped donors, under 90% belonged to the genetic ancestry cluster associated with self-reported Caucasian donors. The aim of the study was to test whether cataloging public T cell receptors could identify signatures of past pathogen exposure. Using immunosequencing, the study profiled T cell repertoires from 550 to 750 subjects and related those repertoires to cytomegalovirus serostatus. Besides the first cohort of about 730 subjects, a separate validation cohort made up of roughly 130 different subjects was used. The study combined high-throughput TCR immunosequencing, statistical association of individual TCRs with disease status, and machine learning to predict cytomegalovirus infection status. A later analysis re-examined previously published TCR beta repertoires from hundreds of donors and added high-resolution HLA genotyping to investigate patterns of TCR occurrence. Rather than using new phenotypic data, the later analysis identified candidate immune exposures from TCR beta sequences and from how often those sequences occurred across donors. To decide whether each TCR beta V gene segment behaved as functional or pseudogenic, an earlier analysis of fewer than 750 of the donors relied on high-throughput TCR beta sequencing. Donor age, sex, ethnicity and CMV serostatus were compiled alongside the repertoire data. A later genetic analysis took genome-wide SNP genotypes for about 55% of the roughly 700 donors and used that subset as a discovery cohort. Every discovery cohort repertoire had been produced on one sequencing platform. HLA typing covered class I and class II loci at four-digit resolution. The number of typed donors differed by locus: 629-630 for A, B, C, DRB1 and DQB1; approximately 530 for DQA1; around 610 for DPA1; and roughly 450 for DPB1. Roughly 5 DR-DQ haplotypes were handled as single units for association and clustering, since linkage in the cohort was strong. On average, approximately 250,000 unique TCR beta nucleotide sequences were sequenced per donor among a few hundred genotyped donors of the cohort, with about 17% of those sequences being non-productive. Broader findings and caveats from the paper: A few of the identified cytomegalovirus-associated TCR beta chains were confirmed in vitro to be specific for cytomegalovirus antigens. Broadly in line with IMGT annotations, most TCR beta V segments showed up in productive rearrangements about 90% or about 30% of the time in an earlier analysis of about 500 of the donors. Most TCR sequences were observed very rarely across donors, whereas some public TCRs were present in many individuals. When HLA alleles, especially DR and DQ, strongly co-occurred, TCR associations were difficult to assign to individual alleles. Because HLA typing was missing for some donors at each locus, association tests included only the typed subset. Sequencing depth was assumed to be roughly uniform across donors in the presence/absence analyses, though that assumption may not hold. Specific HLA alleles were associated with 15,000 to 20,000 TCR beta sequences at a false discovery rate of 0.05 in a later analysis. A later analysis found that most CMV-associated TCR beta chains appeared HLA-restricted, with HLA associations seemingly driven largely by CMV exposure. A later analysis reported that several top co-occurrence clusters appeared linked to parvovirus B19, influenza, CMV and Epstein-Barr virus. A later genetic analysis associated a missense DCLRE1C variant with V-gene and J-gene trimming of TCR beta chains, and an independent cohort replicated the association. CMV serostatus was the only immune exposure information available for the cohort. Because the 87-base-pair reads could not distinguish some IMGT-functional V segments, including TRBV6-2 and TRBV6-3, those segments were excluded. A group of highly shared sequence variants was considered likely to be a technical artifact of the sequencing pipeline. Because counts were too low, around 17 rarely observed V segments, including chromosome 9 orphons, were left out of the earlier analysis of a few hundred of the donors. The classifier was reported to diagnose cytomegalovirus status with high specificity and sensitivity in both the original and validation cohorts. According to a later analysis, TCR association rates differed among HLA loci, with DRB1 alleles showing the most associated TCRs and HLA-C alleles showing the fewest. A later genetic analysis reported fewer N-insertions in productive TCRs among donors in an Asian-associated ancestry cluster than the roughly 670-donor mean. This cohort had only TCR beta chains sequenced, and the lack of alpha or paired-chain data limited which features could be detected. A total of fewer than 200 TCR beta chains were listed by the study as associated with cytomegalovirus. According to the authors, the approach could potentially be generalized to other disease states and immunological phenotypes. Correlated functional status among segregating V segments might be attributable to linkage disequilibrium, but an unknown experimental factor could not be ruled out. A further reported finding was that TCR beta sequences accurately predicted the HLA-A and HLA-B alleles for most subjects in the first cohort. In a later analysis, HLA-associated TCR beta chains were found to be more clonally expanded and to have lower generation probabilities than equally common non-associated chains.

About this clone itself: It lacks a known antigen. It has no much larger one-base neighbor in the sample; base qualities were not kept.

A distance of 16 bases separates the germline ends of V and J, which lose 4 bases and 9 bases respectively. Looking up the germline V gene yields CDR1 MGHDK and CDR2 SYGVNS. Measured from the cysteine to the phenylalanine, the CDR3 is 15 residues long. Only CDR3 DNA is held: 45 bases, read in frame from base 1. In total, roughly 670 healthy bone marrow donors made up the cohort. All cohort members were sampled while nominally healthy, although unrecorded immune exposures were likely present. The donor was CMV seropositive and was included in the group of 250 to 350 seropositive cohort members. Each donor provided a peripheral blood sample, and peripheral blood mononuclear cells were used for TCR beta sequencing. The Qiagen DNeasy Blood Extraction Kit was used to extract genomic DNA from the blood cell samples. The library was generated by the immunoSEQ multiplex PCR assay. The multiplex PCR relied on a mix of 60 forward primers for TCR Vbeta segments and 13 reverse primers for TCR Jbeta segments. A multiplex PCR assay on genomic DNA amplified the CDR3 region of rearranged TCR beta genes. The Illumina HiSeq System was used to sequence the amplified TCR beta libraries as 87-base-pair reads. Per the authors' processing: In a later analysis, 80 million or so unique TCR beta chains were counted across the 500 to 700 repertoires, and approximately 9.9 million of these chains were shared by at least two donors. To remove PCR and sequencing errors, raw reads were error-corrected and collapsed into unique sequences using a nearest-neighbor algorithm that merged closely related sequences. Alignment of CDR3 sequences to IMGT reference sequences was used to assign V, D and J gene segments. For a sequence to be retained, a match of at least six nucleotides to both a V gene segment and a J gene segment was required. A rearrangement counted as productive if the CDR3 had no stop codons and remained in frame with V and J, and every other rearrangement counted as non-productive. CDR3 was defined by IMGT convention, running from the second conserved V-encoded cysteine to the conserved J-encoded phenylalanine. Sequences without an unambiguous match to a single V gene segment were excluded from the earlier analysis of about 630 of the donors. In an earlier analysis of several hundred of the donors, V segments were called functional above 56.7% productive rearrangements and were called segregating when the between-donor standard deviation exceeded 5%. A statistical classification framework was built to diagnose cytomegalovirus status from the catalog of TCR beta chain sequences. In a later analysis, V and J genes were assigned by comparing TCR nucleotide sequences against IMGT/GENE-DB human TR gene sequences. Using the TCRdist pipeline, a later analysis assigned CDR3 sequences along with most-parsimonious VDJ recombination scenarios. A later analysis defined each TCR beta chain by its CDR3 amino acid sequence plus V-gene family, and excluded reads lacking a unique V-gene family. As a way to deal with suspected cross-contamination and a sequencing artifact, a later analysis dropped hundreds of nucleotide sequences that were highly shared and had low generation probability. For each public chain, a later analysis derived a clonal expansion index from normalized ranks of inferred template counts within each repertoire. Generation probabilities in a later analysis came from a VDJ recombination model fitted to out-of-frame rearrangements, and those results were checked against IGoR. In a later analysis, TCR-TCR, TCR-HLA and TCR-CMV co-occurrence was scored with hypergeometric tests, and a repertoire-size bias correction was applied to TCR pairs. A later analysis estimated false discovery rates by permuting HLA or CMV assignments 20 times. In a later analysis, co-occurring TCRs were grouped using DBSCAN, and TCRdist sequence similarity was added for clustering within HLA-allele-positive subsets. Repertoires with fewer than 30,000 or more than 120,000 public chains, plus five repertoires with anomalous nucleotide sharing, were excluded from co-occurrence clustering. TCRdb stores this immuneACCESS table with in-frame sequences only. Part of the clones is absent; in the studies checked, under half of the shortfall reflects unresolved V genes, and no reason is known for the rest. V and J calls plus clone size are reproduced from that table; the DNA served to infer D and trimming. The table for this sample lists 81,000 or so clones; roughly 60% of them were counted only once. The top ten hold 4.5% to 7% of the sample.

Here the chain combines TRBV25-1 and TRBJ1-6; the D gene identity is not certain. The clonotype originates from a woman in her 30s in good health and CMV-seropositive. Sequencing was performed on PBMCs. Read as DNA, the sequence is TGTGCCAGCAGTGTAGGTTCCCCAGGAGGTTCACCCCTCCACTTT. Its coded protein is CASSVGSPGGSPLHF.